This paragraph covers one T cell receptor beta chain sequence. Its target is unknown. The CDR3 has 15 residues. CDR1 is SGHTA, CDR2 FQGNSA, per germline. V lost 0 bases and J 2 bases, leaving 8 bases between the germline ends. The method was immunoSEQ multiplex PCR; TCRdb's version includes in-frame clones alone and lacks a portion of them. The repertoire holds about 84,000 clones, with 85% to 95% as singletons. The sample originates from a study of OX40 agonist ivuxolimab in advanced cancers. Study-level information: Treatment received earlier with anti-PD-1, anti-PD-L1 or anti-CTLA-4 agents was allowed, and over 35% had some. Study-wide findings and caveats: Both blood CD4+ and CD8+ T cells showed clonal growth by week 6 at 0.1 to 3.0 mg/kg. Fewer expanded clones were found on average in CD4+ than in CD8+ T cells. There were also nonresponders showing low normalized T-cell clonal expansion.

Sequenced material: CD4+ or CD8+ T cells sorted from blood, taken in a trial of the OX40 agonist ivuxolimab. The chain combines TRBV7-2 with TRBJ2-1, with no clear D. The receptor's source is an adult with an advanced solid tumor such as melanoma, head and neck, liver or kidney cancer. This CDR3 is CASSLAGSAYNEQFF. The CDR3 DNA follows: TGTGCCAGCAGCTTAGCCGGTAGTGCCTACAATGAGCAGTTCTTC.